What follows are 13 T cell receptor beta chains derived from one specimen sequenced in a study of brain T cells in children with intractable seizures (dated by TCRdb to about 2021). The library was built by means of the immunoSEQ multiplex PCR assay. Here the immuneACCESS table is served through TCRdb, limited to in-frame sequences with V and J called. Missing clones are a known gap in these copies; in checked studies unresolved V genes cover under half, and the rest lacks a known reason. Recorded for this sample are 70,000 to 90,000 clones; more than 85% of them occurred a single time. The ten largest clones capture under 2% of the sample. This sample's time point label indicates: resected brain tissue, or blood drawn just prior to surgery. The source material was peripheral blood, sampled at surgery. These receptors all stem from a boy under two years old with tuberous sclerosis and intractable seizures.

This chain uses TRBV5-6 with TRBJ1-1, with D possibly TRBD1 on 6 matching bases. The V end lost 1 base, the J end lost 7 bases, and 29 bases lay between the germline ends. CDR3 length equals 19 residues. Germline lookup yields CDR1 SGHDT and CDR2 YYEEEE. The CDR3 is CASSLLLYKVGGTNNEAFF. The CDR3 DNA sequence: TGTGCCAGCAGCTTGCTTCTTTACAAGGTCGGGGGCACCAATAATGAAGCTTTCTTT.

The chain links TRBV3-1 (or the pseudogene TRBV3-2) to TRBJ2-7; D is perhaps TRBD1 (6 bases). CDR3 length: 15 amino acids. CDR1 LGHDT and CDR2 YNNKEL come from the germline V gene (reference sequence). V lost 4 bases and J lost 3, with 16 bases in between. The CDR3 is CASSPRKDSLYEQYF. The CDR3 DNA is TGTGCCAGCAGCCCTAGAAAGGACAGTCTCTACGAGCAGTACTTC.

The gene calls are TRBV29-1 and TRBJ2-3; D gene uncertain. From germline, CDR1 is SQVTM and CDR2 ANQGSEA. The ends were cut back, 7 bases at V and 0 bases at J, with 11 bases in the middle. The CDR3 totals 13 residues. The CDR3 protein is CSAEPFSTDTQYF. The CDR3 coding sequence is TGCAGCGCCGAACCCTTTAGCACAGATACGCAGTATTTT.

V and J are TRBV29-1 and TRBJ1-1, with 8 nucleotides matching TRBD1. This CDR3 spans 14 amino acids. Trimming cost V 1 base and J 4 bases; bases outside gene matches: 5. Germline-derived CDR1 and CDR2 are SQVTM and ANQGSEA. DNA for the CDR3: TGCAGCGTTGAAGCCACAGGGGGAGGCACTGAAGCTTTCTTT. Its protein is CSVEATGGGTEAFF.

This clone was observed once. This chain connects TRBV9 to TRBJ2-5; no firm D call. Per germline, CDR1 SGDLS and CDR2 YYNGEE. V was pared by 0 bases and J by 1 base, with 10 bases between. There are 15 residues in the CDR3. CDR3 sequence: CASSVDGVPQETQYF. The CDR3 DNA reads as TGTGCCAGCAGCGTAGATGGCGTCCCCCAAGAGACCCAGTACTTC. Based on the CDR3 plus reference TRBV9 and TRBJ2-5, the full variable domain is DSGVTQTPKHLITATGQRVTLRCSPRSGDLSVYWYQQSLDQGLQFLIQYYNGEERAKGNILERFSAQQFPDLHSELNLSSLELGDSALYFCASSVDGVPQETQYFGPGTRLLVL.

This clone was picked up one time. This sequence joins TRBV28 and TRBJ2-7; 11 positions match TRBD2. The ends lost 3 bases at V and 3 bases at J; junction bases unmatched: 4. Germline CDR1 is MDHEN and CDR2 is SYDVKM. This CDR3 has 15 amino acids. CDR3 in amino acids: CASSFSGRADYEQYF. CDR3 DNA: TGTGCCAGCAGTTTTAGCGGGAGGGCCGACTACGAGCAGTACTTC.

The genes are TRBV6-5 and TRBJ2-5; D possibly corresponds to TRBD2 (6 bases). In germline, CDR1 is MNHEY, CDR2 SVGAGI. The CDR3 runs 14 residues. The V end was cut by 6 bases, the J end by 1 base, with 12 bases between. The CDR3 nucleotides read TGTGCCAGCAGGGAGGGGACGGCCCAAGAGACCCAGTACTTC. Translated: CASREGTAQETQYF.

The V and J genes are TRBV7-9 and TRBJ2-3; D is uncertain. Trimming left V 5 bases short and J 1 base short, with 10 bases between. The CDR3 loop spans 14 amino acids. The germline CDR1 and CDR2 sequences are SEHNR and FQNEAQ (reference sequence). This CDR3 is CASSPLWGTDTQYF. CDR3 nucleotide sequence: TGTGCCAGCAGCCCTCTTTGGGGCACAGATACGCAGTATTTT.

This chain connects TRBV13 to TRBJ1-1; D is unresolved. CDR1 and CDR2 (germline): PRHDT, FYEKMQ (reference sequence). The CDR3 has 12 amino acids. V lost 5 bases to trimming and J lost 11 bases, with 15 bases between them. CDR3 sequence: CASSLDIHGAFF. The DNA for the CDR3 is TGTGCCAGCAGCCTGGATATCCATGGGGCTTTCTTT.

CDR3 DNA sequence: TGTGCCAGCAGCAAATCGGGACTAGCGCCTCTAAGCTCCTACAATGAGCAGTTCTTC. Translating gives CASSKSGLAPLSSYNEQFF. The genes are TRBV21-1 and TRBJ2-1; no DNA check was done on the table's D call, TRBD2. TRBV21-1 is annotated as a pseudogene. CDR3 length: 19 amino acids.

The chain joins TRBV19 to TRBJ2-7, with 9 bases that match TRBD2. V lost 0 bases, J lost 4 bases, and 7 bases stayed unmatched. Germline CDR1 LNHDA, CDR2 SQIVND (reference sequence). CDR3 size: 16 residues. CDR3 region: CASSIDPSGRFYEQYF. CDR3 sequence (DNA): TGTGCCAGTAGTATAGATCCCAGCGGGAGGTTTTACGAGCAGTACTTC.

The chain combines TRBV7-9 with TRBJ1-3, with D tentatively TRBD1 (5 bases). Germline V gives CDR1 SEHNR, CDR2 FQNEAQ (reference sequence). The CDR3 covers 14 residues. The germline V and J ends were trimmed by 3 bases and 2 bases, with 8 bases remaining between them. DNA of the CDR3: TGTGCCAGCAGCTTTCGGACACCTGGAAACACCATATATTTT. Translation: CASSFRTPGNTIYF.

The chain joins TRBV12-5 to TRBJ2-2; the D gene could be TRBD1 or TRBD2 (5 bases each). The CDR3 loop spans 16 amino acids. V gave up 5 bases and J gave up 7 bases, with 20 bases separating them. Germline V gives CDR1 LGHNT, CDR2 FRNRAP. The chain's CDR3 is CASGGALRETIGELFF. CDR3 sequence (DNA): TGTGCTAGTGGTGGGGCACTAAGGGAGACAATCGGGGAGCTGTTTTTT.